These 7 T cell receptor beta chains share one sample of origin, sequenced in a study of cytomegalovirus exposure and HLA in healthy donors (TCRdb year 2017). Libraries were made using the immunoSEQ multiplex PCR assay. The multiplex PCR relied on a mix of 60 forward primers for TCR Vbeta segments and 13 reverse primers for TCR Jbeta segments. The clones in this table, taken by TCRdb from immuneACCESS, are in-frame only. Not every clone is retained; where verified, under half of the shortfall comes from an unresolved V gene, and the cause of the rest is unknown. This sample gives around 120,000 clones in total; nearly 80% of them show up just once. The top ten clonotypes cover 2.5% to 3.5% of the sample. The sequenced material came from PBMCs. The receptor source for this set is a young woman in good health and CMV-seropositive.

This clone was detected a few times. The DNA of the CDR3 is TGTGCCAGCAGTTCGCGACATGAGGAGCAGTTCTTC. Translated: CASSSRHEEQFF. V is TRBV28 and J is TRBJ2-1; no clear D. CDR3 length: 12 amino acids. The ends were cut back, 4 bases at V and 10 bases at J, with 11 bases in the middle. The germline V gene encodes CDR1 MDHEN and CDR2 SYDVKM.

Written as DNA, the CDR3 is TGTGCCACCAGCGGCCCAGGACAGGGCGATGAAAAACTGTTTTTT. This gives the protein CATSGPGQGDEKLFF. This chain joins TRBV15 and TRBJ1-4; 8 bases map to TRBD1. The V and J ends lost 5 bases and 6 bases, in that order; junction bases with no gene match: 8. The CDR3 consists of 15 residues. The V gene's germline CDR1 is LNHNV and CDR2 YYDKDF (reference sequence).

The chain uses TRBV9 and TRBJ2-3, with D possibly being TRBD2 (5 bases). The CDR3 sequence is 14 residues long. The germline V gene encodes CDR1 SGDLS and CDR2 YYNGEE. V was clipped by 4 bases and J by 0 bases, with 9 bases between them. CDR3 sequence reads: CASSLRTSTDTQYF. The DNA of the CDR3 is TGTGCCAGCAGCCTCCGGACTAGCACAGATACGCAGTATTTT.

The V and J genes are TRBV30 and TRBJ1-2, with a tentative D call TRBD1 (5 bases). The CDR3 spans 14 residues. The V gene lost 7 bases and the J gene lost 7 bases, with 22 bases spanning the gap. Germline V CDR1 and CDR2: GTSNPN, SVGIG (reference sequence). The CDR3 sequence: CAYSPAGARGGYTF. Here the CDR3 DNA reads TGTGCCTACTCACCCGCCGGGGCGCGGGGTGGCTACACCTTC.

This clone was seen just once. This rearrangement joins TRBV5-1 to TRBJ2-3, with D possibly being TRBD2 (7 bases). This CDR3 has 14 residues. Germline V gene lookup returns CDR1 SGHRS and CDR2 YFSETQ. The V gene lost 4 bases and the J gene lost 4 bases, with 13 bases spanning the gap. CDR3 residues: CASSQGGEADTQYF. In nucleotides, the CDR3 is TGCGCCAGCAGCCAAGGGGGGGAGGCAGATACGCAGTATTTT. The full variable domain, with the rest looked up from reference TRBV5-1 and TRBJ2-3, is KAGVTQTPRYLIKTRGQQVTLSCSPISGHRSVSWYQQTPGQGLQFLFEYFSETQRNKGNFPGRFSGRQFSNSRSEMNVSTLELGDSALYLCASSQGGEADTQYFGPGTRLTVL.

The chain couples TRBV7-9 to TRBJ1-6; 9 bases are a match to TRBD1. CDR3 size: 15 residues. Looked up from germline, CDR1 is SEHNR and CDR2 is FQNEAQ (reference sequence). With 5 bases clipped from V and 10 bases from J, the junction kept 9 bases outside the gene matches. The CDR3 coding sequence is TGTGCCAGCAGCCCTTCCGGGACAGGGTACTCACCCCTCCACTTT. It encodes CASSPSGTGYSPLHF.

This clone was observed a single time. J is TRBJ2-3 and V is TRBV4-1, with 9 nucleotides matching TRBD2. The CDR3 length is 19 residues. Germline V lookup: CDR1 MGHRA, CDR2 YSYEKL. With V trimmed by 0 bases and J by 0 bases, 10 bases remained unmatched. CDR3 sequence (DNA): TGCGCCAGCAGCCAAGAAGTTCCTAGCGGGGCGTCTAGCACAGATACGCAGTATTTT. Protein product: CASSQEVPSGASSTDTQYF.